This T cell receptor (beta chain) was sequenced in a study of response to subunit inactivated influenza vaccine. In germline, CDR1 is MNHEY, CDR2 SMNVEV (reference sequence). The ends were cut back, 3 bases at V and 5 bases at J, with 10 bases in the middle. The CDR3 sequence is 14 residues long. General study results and limits: Seasonal influenza vaccination, on each occasion, was suggested by the authors to recruit few new T cells.

TCRdb re-called the RT-PCR reads with MiXCR, one entry per CDR3 protein. Among hundreds of thousands of distinct CDR3 sequences listed, 13% to 15% were seen once. Concerning this clonotype: Its target is unknown.

The TCR was taken from a man between 50 and 59 years old who received an inactivated influenza vaccine. This chain uses TRBV27 with TRBJ2-2; D may match TRBD1 or TRBD2 (6 bases each). Material: PBMCs from blood, obtained around 14 days before vaccination. The CDR3 loop reads CASSFRGRTGELFF. The CDR3 nucleotides read TGTGCCAGCAGTTTCCGGGGGCGAACCGGGGAGCTGTTTTTT.